The clone carrying this T cell receptor (beta chain) was observed many times. Its matching antigen is unknown. The study included ophthalmopathy patients with Clinical Activity Score at least 3, NOSPECS grade at least 4 and duration under 3 months. The diagnoses drew upon clinical symptoms, serum thyroxine and TRAb, thyroid ultrasound and orbital computed tomography. These data belong to a study of T cells in Graves' hyperthyroidism and ophthalmopathy. Researchers amplified the TCR beta CDR3 regions from RNA transcripts. Initially, a first-round RT-PCR of the TCR CDR3 employed the HTBI primer set. TCRdb recomputed calls from the multiplex PCR reads with MiXCR, one row per CDR3 protein. The table includes hundreds of thousands of distinct CDR3 sequences, around a quarter detected once. V was pared by 5 bases and J by 7 bases, with 18 bases between. CDR1 is MDHEN, CDR2 SYDVKM, per germline. The CDR3 loop spans 16 amino acids.

Whole-study findings and limits: Ophthalmopathy was separated from stable hyperthyroidism by a 13 V-J model. Also found in blood were most expanded thyroid clonotypes above 0.001.

The sample comprised blood. The V call is TRBV28, the J call TRBJ2-6; the D gene is possibly TRBD1 (5 bases). The sequence was collected from a woman in her twenties or thirties with Graves' ophthalmopathy. The CDR3 spells CASSAGWGAGANVLTF. DNA for the CDR3: TGTGCCAGCAGTGCCGGGTGGGGCGCAGGAGCCAACGTCCTGACTTTC.